The 3 T cell receptor beta chains below come from one sample, sequenced in a study of cytomegalovirus exposure and HLA in healthy donors. Primers included in the PCR were 60 Vbeta and 13 Jbeta primers. Data came from immunoSEQ multiplex PCR; TCRdb stores just in-frame clones and leaves some out. The profile covers 95,000 to 100,000 clones, with approximately 83% appearing a single time and 3% to 4% taken by the ten largest. The sample consisted of PBMCs. The receptors derive from a female donor in good health and CMV-seropositive.

This clone was seen a single time. The chain employs TRBV5-5 and TRBJ2-2; tentative D call: TRBD1 (6 bases). Germline-derived CDR1 and CDR2 are SGHKS and YYEKEE (reference sequence). This CDR3 comprises 16 residues. Trimming took off 4 bases at V and 1 base at J, with 14 bases between the two ends. CDR3 in DNA: TGTGCCAGCAGCCTGACCAGGGGACAGAACACCGGGGAGCTGTTTTTT. Translated: CASSLTRGQNTGELFF.

This clone was counted a single time. This rearrangement joins TRBV19 to TRBJ2-1; 8 bases are shared with TRBD1. The CDR3 contains 15 residues. The germline gives CDR1 LNHDA, CDR2 SQIVND (reference sequence). The ends lost 0 bases at V and 10 bases at J; junction bases unmatched: 8. For the CDR3, the DNA is TGTGCCAGTAGTATAGAATGGACAGGGCGCGGCGAGCAGTTCTTC. This translates into CASSIEWTGRGEQFF.

The chain couples TRBV5-4 to TRBJ2-5; 8 bases are a match to TRBD1. Germline trimming cut 5 bases from V and 2 bases from J; bases unmatched to any gene: 5. Germline values: CDR1 SGHNT, CDR2 YYREEE (reference sequence). CDR3 size: 14 residues. CDR3 loop: CASRTGQGQETQYF. For the CDR3, the DNA is TGTGCCAGCAGAACCGGACAGGGTCAAGAGACCCAGTACTTC.